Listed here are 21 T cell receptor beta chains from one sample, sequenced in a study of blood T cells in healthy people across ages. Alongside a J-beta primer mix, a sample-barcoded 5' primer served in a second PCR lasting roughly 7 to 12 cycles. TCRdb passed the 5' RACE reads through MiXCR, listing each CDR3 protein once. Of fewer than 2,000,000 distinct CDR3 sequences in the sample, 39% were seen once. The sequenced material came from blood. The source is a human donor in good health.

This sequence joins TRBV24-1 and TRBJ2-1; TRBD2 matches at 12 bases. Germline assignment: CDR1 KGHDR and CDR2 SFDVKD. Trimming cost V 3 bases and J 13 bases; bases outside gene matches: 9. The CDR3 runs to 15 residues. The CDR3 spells CATSDRTSGVRGQFF. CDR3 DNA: TGTGCCACCAGTGATAGGACTAGCGGGGTCAGGGGTCAGTTCTTC.

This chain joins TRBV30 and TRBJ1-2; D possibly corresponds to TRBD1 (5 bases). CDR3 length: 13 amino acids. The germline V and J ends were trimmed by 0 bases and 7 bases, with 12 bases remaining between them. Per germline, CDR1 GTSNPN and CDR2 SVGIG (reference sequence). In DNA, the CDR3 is TGTGCCTGGAGTGTACACGGGGGGATTGGCTACACCTTC. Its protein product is CAWSVHGGIGYTF.

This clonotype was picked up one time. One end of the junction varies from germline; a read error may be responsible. Here the CDR3 reads CSARDLIEGERFF. CDR3 DNA sequence: TGCAGTGCTAGAGATCTCATCGAAGGTGAGCGGTTCTTC. The chain joins TRBV20-1 to TRBJ2-1; D ambiguous. Germline CDR1 reads DFQATT; CDR2 reads SNEGSKA (reference sequence). This CDR3 contains 13 residues.

CDR3 in DNA: TGTGCCAGCAGTTTATCGTTGGTCTCCTACAATGAGCAGTTCTTC. As protein: CASSLSLVSYNEQFF. The chain employs TRBV28 and TRBJ2-1; D not certain. Germline values: CDR1 MDHEN, CDR2 SYDVKM. The germline V and J ends were trimmed by 1 base and 0 bases, with 7 bases remaining between them. This CDR3 region has 15 residues. The full variable domain, its missing parts supplied by reference TRBV28 and TRBJ2-1, is DVKVTQSSRYLVKRTGEKVFLECVQDMDHENMFWYRQDPGLGLRLIYFSYDVKMKEKGDIPEGYSVSREKKERFSLILESASTNQTSMYLCASSLSLVSYNEQFFGPGTRLTVL.

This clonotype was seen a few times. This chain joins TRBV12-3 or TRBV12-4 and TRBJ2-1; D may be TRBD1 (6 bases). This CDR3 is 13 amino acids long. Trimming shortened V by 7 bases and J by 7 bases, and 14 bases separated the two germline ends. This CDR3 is CASTEQGSNEQFF. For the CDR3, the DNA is TGTGCCAGCACTGAACAGGGAAGTAATGAGCAGTTCTTC.

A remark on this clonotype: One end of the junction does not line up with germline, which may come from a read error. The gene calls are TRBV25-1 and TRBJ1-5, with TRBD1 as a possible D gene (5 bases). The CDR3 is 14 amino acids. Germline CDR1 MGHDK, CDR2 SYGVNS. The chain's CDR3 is CAGSAPGGHQPQHF. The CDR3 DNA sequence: TGTGCCGGCAGTGCACCCGGGGGTCATCAGCCCCAGCATTTT.

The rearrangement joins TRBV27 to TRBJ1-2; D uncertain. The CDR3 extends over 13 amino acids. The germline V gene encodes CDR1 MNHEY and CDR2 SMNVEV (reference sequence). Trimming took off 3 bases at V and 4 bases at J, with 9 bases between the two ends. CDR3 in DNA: TGTGCCAGCAGTTTTGGGCTCCTCTATGGCTACACCTTC. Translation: CASSFGLLYGYTF.

The DNA for the CDR3 is TGTGCCAGCAGCTTAGATGGACAGGGGGTGGTCTACGAGCAGTACTTC. This codes for CASSLDGQGVVYEQYF. The chain joins TRBV7-8 to TRBJ2-7; 10 bases align to TRBD1. This CDR3 spans 16 amino acids. CDR1 is SGHVS, CDR2 FQNEAQ, per germline. Losses at the gene ends were 1 base for V and 3 bases for J; bases not matched to a gene: 6.

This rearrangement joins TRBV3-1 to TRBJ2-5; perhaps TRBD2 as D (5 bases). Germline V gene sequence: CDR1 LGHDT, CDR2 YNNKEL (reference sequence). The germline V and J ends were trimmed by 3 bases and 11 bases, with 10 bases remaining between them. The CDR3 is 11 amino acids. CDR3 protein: CASSHQGGQYF. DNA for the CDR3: TGTGCCAGCAGCCATCAAGGCGGGCAGTACTTC.

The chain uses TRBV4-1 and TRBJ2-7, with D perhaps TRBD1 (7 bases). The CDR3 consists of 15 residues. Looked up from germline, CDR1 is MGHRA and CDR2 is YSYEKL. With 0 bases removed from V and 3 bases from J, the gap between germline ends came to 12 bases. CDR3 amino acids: CASSQDDRDFYEQYF. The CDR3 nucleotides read TGCGCCAGCAGCCAAGATGACAGGGACTTCTACGAGCAGTACTTC.

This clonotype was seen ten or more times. CDR3 nucleotide sequence: TGCGCCAGCAGCCAAGATAGGAGGGGTCAAAATGAAAAACTGTTTTTT. Protein product: CASSQDRRGQNEKLFF. The V call is TRBV4-3, the J call TRBJ1-4; TRBD1 is a possible D gene (5 bases). Trimming cost V 0 bases and J 5 bases, with 13 bases left between them. Germline V lookup: CDR1 LGHNA, CDR2 YSLEER. The CDR3 is 16 amino acids.

The CDR3 spells CASSHLGAGTEAFF. The DNA for the CDR3 is TGCGCCAGCAGCCATTTAGGGGCCGGCACTGAAGCTTTCTTT. The rearrangement uses TRBV4-3 and TRBJ1-1; a possible D gene is TRBD1 (5 bases). The CDR3 contains 14 residues. V was cut by 3 bases and J by 4 bases, with 12 bases left in between. Per the germline V gene, CDR1 is LGHNA and CDR2 is YSLEER.

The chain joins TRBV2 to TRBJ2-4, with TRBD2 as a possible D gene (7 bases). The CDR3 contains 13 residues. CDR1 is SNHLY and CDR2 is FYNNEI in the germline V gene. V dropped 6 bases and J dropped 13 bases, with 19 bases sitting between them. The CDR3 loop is CASRLQGLKEQYF. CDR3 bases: TGTGCCAGCAGGTTACAGGGACTAAAAGAGCAGTACTTC.

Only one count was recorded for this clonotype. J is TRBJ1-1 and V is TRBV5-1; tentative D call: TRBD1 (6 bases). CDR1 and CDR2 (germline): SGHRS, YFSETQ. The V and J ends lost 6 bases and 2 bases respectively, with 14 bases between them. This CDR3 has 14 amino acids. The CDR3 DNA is TGCGCCAGCACCCTGGGACAAGCTAACACTGAAGCTTTCTTT. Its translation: CASTLGQANTEAFF.

As DNA, the CDR3 is TGTGCCAGCAGCTTAAACCCGGGACAGACCTACGAGCAGTACTTC. Its protein is CASSLNPGQTYEQYF. J is TRBJ2-7 and V is TRBV7-6; 7 nucleotides match TRBD1. The V segment lost 2 bases and the J segment 2 bases; nucleotides outside the gene matches: 6. This CDR3 is 15 amino acids long. CDR1 SGHVS and CDR2 FNYEAQ come from the germline V gene.

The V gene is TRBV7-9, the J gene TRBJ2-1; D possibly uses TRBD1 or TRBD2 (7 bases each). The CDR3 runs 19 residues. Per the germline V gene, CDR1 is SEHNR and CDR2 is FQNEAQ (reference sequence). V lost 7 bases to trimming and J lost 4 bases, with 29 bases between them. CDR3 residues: CASNPGGGNHPTPYNEQFF. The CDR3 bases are TGTGCCAGCAATCCAGGGGGAGGGAACCATCCGACCCCTTACAATGAGCAGTTCTTC.

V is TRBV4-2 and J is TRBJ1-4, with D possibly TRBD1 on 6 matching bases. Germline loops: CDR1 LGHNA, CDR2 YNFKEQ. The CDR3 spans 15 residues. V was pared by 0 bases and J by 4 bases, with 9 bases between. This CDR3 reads CASSQEDSRNEKLFF. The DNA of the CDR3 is TGTGCCAGCAGCCAAGAGGACAGCCGTAATGAAAAACTGTTTTTT.

The CDR3 DNA reads TGCGCCAGCAGCCAAGATCCCGGTCGGGTGCTGTTTTTT. Its translation: CASSQDPGRVLFF. The V gene is TRBV4-1, the J gene TRBJ2-2; D remains ambiguous. In germline, CDR1 is MGHRA, CDR2 YSYEKL. CDR3 size: 13 residues. V was trimmed by 0 bases and J by 13 bases, leaving 12 bases between them.

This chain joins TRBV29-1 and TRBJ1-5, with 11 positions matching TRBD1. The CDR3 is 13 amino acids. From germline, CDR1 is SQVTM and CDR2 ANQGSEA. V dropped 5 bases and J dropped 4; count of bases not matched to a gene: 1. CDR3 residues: CSVRDRGNQPQHF. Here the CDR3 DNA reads TGCAGCGTTAGGGACAGGGGGAATCAGCCCCAGCATTTT. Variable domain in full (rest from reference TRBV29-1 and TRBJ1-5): SAVISQKPSRDICQRGTSLTIQCQVDSQVTMMFWYRQQPGQSLTLIATANQGSEATYESGFVIDKFPISRPNLTFSTLTVSNMSPEDSSIYLCSVRDRGNQPQHFGDGTRLSIL.

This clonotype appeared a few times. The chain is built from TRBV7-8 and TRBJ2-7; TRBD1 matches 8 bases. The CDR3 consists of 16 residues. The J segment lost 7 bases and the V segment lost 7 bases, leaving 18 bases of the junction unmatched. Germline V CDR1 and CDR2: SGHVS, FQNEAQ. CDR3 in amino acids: CASTVRTLQGAREQYF. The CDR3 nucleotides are TGTGCCAGCACCGTACGTACCCTTCAGGGGGCGCGGGAGCAGTACTTC.

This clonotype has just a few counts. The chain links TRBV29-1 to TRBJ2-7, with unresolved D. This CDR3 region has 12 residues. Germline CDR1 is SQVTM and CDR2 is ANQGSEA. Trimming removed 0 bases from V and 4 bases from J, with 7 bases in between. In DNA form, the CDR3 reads TGCAGCGTTGAAGATGCTGTATACGAGCAGTACTTC. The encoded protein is CSVEDAVYEQYF.